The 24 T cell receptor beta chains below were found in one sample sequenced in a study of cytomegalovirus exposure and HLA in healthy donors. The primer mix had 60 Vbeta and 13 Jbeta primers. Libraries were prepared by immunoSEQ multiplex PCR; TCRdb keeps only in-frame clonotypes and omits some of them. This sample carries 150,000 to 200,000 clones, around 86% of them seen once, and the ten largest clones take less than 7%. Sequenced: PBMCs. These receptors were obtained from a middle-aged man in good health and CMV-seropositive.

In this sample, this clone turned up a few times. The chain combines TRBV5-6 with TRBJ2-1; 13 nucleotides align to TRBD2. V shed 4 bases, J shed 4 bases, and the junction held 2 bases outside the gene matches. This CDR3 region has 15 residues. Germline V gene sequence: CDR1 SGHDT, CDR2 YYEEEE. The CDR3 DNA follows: TGTGCCAGCAGCGGGACTAGCGGGGAGTACAATGAGCAGTTCTTC. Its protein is CASSGTSGEYNEQFF.

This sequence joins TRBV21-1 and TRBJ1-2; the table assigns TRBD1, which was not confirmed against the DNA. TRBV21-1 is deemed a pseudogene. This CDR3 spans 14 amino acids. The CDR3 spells CASSKVQGARGYTF. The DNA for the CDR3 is TGTGCCAGCAGCAAAGTACAGGGGGCGAGGGGCTACACCTTC.

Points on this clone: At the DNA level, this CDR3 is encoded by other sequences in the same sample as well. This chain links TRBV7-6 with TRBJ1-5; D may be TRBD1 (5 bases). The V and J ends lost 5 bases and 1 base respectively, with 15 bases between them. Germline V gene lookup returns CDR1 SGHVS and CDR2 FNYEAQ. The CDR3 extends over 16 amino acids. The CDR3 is CASSLGGGGSNQPQHF. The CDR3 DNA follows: TGTGCCAGCAGCCTCGGGGGGGGAGGCAGCAATCAGCCCCAGCATTTT.

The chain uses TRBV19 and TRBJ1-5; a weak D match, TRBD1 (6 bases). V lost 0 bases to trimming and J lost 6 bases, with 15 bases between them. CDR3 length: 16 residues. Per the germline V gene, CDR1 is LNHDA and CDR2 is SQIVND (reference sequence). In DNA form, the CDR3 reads TGTGCCAGTAGTATAGATTCACCGGGGGGGGCTCAGCCCCAGCATTTT. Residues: CASSIDSPGGAQPQHF.

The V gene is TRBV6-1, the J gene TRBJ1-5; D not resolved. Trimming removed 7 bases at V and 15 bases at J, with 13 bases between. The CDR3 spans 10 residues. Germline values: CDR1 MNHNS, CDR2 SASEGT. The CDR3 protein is CASTPRVGHF. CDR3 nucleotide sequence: TGTGCCAGCACCCCGCGGGTGGGGCATTTT.

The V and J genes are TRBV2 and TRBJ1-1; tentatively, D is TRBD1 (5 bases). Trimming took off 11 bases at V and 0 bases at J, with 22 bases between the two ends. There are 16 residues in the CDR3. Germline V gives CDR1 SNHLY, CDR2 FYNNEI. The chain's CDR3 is CAFIKEGRGMNTEAFF. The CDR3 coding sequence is TGTGCCTTTATAAAGGAGGGGAGAGGCATGAACACTGAAGCTTTCTTT.

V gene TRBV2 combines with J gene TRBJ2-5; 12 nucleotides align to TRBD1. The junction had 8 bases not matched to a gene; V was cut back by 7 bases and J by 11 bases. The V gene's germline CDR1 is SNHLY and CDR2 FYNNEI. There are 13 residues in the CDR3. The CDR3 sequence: CASTGQGAGEQYF. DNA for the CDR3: TGTGCCAGCACGGGACAGGGGGCGGGTGAGCAGTACTTC.

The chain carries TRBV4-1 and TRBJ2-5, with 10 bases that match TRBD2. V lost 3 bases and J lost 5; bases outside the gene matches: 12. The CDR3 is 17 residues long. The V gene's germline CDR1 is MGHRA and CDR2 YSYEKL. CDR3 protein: CASSQASGGGFKETQYF. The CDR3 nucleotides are TGCGCCAGCAGCCAGGCTAGCGGGGGAGGGTTTAAGGAGACCCAGTACTTC.

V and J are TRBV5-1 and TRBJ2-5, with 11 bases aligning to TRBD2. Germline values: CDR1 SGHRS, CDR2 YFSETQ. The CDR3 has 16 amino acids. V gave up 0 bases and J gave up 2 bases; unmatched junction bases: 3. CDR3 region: CASSLAPSGGQETQYF. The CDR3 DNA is TGCGCCAGCAGCTTGGCCCCTAGCGGGGGGCAAGAGACCCAGTACTTC.

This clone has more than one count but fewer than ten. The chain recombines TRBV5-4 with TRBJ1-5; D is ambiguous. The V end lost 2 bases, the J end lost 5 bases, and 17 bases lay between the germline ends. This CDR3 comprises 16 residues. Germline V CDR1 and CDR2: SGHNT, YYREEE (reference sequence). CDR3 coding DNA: TGTGCCAGCAGCTTATCAGGAGGGCGAACTGATCAGCCCCAGCATTTT. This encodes CASSLSGGRTDQPQHF.

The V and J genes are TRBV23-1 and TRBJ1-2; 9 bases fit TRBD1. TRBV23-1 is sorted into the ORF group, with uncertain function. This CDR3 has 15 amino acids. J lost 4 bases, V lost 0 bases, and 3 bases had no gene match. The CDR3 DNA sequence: TGCGCCAGCAGTCAATCCCGGACAGGGGTCTATGGCTACACCTTC. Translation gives CASSQSRTGVYGYTF.

The CDR3 protein is CASSLSSMLQETQYF. CDR3 nucleotides: TGTGCCAGCAGTTTATCTAGCATGCTCCAAGAGACCCAGTACTTC. The chain carries TRBV28 and TRBJ2-5, with D possibly matching TRBD2 (5 bases). CDR1 MDHEN and CDR2 SYDVKM come from the germline V gene. Trimming left V 1 base short and J 1 base short, with 10 bases between. This CDR3 has 15 amino acids.

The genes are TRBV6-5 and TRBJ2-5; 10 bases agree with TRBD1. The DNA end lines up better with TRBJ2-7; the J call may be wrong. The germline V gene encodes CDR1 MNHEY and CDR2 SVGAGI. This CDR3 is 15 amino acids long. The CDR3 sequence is CASSYRGTGAHEQYF. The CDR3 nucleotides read TGTGCCAGCAGTTACCGGGGGACAGGGGCGCACGAGCAGTACTTC.

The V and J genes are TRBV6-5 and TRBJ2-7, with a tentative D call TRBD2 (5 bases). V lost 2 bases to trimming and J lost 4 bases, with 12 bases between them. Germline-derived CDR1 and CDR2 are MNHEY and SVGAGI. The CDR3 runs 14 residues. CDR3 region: CASSYIGEWYEQYF. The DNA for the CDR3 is TGTGCCAGCAGTTACATCGGGGAGTGGTACGAGCAGTACTTC.

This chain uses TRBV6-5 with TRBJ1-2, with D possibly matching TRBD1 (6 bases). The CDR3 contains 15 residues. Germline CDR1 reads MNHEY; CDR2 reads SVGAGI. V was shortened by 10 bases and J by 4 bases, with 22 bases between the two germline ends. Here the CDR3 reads CATVRGGGDFYGYTF. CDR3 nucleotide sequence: TGTGCCACAGTTAGAGGGGGAGGGGACTTCTATGGCTACACCTTC.

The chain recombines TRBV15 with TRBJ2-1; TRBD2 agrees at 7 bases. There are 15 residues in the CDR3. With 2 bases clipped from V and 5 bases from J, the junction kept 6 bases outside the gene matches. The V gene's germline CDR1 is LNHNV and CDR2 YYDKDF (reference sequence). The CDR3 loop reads CATSRRDYRNNEQFF. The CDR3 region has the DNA TGTGCCACCAGCAGACGGGACTATAGGAACAATGAGCAGTTCTTC.

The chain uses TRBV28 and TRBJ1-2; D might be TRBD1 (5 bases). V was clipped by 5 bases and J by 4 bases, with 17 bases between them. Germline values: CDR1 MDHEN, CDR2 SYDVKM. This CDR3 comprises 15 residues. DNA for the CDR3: TGTGCCAGCAGTCCCCGCCGACGGAGGGGCTATGGCTACACCTTC. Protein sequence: CASSPRRRRGYGYTF.

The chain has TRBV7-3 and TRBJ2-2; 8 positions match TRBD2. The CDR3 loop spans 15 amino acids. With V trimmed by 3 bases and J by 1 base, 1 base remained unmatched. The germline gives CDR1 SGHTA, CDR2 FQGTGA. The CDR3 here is CASSLSGGNTGELFF. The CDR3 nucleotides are TGTGCCAGCAGCTTGAGCGGGGGGAACACCGGGGAGCTGTTTTTT.

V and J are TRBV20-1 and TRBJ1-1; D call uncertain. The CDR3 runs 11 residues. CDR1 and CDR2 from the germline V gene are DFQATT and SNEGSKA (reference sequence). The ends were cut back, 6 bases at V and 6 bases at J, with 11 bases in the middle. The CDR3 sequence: CSALDIPEAFF. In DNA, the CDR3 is TGCAGTGCCCTCGACATACCTGAAGCTTTCTTT.

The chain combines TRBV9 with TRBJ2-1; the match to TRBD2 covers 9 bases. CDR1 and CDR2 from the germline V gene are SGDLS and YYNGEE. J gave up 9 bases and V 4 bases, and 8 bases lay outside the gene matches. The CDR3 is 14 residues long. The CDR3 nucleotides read TGTGCCAGCAGCTACAGCGGGGGGAGCGGTGAGCAGTTCTTC. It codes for CASSYSGGSGEQFF. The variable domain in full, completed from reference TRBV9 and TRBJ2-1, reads DSGVTQTPKHLITATGQRVTLRCSPRSGDLSVYWYQQSLDQGLQFLIQYYNGEERAKGNILERFSAQQFPDLHSELNLSSLELGDSALYFCASSYSGGSGEQFFGPGTRLTVL.

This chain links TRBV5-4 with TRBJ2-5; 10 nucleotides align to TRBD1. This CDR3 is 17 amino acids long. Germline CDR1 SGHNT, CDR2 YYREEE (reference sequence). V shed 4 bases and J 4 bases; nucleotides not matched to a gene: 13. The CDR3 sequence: CASSRGATGGFGETQYF. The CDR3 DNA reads TGTGCCAGCAGCCGCGGCGCGACAGGGGGCTTTGGAGAGACCCAGTACTTC.

In DNA, the CDR3 is TGTGCCAGCAGTCCCACCCCGGGCACAGATACGCAGTATTTT. It codes for CASSPTPGTDTQYF. The chain joins TRBV27 to TRBJ2-3; D uncertain. Trimming pared 5 bases from V and 1 base from J, leaving 10 bases between. Germline assignment: CDR1 MNHEY and CDR2 SMNVEV (reference sequence). The CDR3 runs to 14 residues.

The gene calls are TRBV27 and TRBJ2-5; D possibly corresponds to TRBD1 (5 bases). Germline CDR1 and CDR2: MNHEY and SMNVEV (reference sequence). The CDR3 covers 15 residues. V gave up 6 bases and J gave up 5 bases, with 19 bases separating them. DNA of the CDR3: TGTGCCAGCAGACTTAGGGGCAGGGTGGGGGAGACCCAGTACTTC. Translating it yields CASRLRGRVGETQYF.

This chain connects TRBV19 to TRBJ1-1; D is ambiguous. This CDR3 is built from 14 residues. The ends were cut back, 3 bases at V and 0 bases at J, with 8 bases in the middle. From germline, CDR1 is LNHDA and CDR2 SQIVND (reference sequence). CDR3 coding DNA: TGTGCCAGTAGTATGAGAGGGATGAACACTGAAGCTTTCTTT. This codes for CASSMRGMNTEAFF. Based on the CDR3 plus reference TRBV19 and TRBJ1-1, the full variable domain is DGGITQSPKYLFRKEGQNVTLSCEQNLNHDAMYWYRQDPGQGLRLIYYSQIVNDFQKGDIAEGYSVSREKKESFPLTVTSAQKNPTAFYLCASSMRGMNTEAFFGQGTRLTVV.